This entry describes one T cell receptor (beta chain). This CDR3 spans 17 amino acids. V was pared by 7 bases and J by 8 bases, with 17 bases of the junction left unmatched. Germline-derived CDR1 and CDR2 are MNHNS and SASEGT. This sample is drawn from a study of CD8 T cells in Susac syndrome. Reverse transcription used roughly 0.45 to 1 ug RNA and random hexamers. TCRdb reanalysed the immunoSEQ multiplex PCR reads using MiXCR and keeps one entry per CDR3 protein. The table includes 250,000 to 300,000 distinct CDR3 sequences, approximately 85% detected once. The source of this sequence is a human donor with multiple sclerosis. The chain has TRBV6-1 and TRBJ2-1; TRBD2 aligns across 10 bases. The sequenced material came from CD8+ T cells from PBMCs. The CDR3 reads CASTLPVRLAGEYEQFF. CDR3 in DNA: TGTGCCAGCACGCTGCCCGTGAGGCTAGCGGGAGAATATGAGCAGTTCTTC.